In this sample, the clone carrying this T cell receptor (beta chain) turned up many times. Its antigen is unknown. Sequencing libraries for TCR beta were prepared with iRepertoire HTBI primers and Arm-PCR of CDR3 regions. MiXCR, applied by TCRdb to the multiplex PCR reads, yields one record per CDR3 protein. This sample has under 450,000 distinct CDR3 sequences, with around 23% found just once. Time point of the sample: persistent/refractory GD, antithyroid drugs over 5 years with positive TRAb. PBMC-extracted RNA yielded the TCR library. The length of the CDR3 is 13 residues. V lost 3 bases and J lost 0, with 6 bases in between. This record belongs to a study of regulatory T cells in long-lasting Graves disease. Points from the study as a whole: Favored usage of TRBV28, TRBJ1-2 and TRBJ2-5 was recorded in persistent disease.

The TCR originated in a woman aged 40 to 55 with Graves disease. This sample comprised peripheral blood mononuclear cells (PBMCs), obtained when the disease was refractory, from a patient treated with antithyroid drugs. This chain links TRBV12-3 or TRBV12-4 with TRBJ2-7; D unclear. The DNA of the CDR3 is TGTGCCAGCAGTTTCACCGGCTCCTACGAGCAGTACTTC. Protein: CASSFTGSYEQYF.